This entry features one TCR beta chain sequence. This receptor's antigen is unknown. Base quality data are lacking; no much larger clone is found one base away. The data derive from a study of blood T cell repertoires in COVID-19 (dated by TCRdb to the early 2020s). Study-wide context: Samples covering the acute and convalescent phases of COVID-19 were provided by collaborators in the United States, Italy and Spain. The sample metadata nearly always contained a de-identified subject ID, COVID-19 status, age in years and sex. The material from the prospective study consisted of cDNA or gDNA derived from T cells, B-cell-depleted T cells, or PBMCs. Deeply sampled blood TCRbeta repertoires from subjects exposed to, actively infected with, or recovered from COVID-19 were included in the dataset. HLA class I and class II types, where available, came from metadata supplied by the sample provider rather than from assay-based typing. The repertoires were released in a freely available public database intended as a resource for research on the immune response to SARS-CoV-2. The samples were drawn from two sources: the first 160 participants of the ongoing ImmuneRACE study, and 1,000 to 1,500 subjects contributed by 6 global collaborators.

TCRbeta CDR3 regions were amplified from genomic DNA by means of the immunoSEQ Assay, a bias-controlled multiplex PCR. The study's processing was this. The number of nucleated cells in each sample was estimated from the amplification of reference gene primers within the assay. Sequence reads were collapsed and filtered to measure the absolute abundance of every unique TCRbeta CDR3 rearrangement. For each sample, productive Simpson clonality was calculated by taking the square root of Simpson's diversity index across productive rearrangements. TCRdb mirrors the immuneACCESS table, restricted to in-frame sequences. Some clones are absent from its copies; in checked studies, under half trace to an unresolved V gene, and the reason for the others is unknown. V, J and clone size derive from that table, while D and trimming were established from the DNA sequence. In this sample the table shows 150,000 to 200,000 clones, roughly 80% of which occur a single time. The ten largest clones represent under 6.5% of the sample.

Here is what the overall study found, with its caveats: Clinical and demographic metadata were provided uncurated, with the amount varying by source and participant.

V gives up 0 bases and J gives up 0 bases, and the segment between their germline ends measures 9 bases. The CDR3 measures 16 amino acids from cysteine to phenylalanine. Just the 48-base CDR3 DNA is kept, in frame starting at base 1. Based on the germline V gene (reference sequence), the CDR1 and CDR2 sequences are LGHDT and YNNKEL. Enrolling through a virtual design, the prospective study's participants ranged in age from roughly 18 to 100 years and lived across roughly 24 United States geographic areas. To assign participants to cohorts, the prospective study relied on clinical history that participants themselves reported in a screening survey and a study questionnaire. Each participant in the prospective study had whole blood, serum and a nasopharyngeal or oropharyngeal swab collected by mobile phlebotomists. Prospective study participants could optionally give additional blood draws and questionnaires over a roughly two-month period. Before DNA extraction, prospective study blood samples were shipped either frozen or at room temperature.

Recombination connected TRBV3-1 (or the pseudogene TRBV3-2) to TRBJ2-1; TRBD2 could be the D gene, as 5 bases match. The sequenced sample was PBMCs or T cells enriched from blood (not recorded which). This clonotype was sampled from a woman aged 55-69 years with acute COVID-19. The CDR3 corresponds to CASSQDLSGSYNEQFF. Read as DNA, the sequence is TGTGCCAGCAGCCAAGATCTAAGCGGCTCCTACAATGAGCAGTTCTTC.